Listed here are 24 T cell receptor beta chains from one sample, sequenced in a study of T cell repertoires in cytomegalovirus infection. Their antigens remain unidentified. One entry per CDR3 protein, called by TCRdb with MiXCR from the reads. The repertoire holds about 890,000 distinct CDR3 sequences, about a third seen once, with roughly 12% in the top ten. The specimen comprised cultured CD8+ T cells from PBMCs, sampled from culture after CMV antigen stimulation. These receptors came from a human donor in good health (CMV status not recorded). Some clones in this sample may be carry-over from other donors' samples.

In nucleotides, the CDR3 is TGTGCCATCAGGACAGAAACCGGGGAGCTGTTTTTT. Amino acids: CAIRTETGELFF. This chain links TRBV10-3 with TRBJ2-2, with a tentative D call TRBD1 (5 bases). CDR3 size: 12 residues. Trimming pared 6 bases from V and 5 bases from J, leaving 7 bases between. Germline-derived CDR1 and CDR2 are ENHRY and SYGVKD.

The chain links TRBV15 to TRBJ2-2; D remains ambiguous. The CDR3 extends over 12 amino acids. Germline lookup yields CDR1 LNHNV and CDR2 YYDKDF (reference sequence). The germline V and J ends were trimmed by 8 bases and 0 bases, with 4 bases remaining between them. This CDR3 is CATRANTGELFF. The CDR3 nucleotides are TGTGCCACCCGAGCGAACACCGGGGAGCTGTTTTTT. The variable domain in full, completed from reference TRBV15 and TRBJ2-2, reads DAMVIQNPRYQVTQFGKPVTLSCSQTLNHNVMYWYQQKSSQAPKLLFHYYDKDFNNEADTPDNFQSRRPNTSFCFLDIRSPGLGDTAMYLCATRANTGELFFGEGSRLTVL.

Here the CDR3 DNA reads TGTGCCAGCAGCTTTTCCCCAGGGGTGAACGAGCAGTACGTC. Its protein product is CASSFSPGVNEQYV. The chain employs TRBV5-6 and TRBJ2-7; D is perhaps TRBD1 (6 bases). This CDR3 region has 14 residues. In germline, CDR1 is SGHDT, CDR2 YYEEEE. V shed 2 bases and J shed 5 bases, with 14 bases lying between them.

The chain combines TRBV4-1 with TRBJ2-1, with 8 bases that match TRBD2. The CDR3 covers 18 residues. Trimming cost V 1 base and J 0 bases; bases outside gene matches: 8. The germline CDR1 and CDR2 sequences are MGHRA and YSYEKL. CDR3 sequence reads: CASSQGPAGGRSYNEQFF. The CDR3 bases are TGCGCCAGCAGCCAAGGTCCCGCGGGGGGCCGCTCCTACAATGAGCAGTTCTTC.

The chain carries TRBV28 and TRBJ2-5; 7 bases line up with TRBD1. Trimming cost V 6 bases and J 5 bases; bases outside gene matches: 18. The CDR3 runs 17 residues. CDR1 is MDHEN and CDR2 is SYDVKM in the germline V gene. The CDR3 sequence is CASSSFDPTGLLETQYF. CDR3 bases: TGTGCCAGCAGCTCTTTTGACCCGACAGGGTTGTTGGAGACCCAGTACTTC.

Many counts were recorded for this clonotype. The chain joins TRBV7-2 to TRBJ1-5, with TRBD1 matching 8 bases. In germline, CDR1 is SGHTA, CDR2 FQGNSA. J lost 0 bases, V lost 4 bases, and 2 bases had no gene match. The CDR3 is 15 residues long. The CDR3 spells CASSSTGVSNQPQHF. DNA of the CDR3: TGTGCCAGCAGCTCGACAGGGGTTAGCAATCAGCCCCAGCATTTT.

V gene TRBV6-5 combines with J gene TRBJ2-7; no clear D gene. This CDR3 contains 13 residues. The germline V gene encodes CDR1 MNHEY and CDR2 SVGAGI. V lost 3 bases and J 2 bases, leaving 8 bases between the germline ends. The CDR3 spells CASSYQVAYEQYF. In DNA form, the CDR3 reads TGTGCCAGCAGTTATCAGGTTGCCTACGAGCAGTACTTC.

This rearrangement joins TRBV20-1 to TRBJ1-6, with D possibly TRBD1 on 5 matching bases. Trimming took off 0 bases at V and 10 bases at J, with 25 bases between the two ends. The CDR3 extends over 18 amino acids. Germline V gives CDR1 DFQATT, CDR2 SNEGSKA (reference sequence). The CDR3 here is CSARDGKGNLPFGSPLHF. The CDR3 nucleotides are TGCAGTGCTAGAGACGGAAAGGGGAACTTACCTTTTGGGTCACCCCTCCACTTT.

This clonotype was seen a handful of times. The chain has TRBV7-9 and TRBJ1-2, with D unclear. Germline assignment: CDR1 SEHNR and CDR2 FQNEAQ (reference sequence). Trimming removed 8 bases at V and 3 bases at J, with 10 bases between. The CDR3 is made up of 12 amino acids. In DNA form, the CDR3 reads TGTGCCAGCCTCCCGGACGACTATGGCTACACCTTC. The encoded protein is CASLPDDYGYTF.

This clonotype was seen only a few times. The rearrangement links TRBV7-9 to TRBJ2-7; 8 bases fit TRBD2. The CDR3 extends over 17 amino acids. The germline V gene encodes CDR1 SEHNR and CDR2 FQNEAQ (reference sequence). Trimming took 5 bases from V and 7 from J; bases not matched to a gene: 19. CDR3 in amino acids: CASSPSGPPGGRGEQYV. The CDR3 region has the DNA TGTGCCAGCAGCCCTAGTGGCCCTCCGGGGGGGCGCGGGGAGCAGTACGTC.

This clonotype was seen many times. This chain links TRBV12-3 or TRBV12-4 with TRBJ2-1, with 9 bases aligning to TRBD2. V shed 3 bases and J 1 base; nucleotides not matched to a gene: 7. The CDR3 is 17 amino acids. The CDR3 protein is CASSLTVAGDSYNEQFF. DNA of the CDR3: TGTGCCAGCAGTTTGACGGTAGCGGGGGATTCCTACAATGAGCAGTTCTTC.

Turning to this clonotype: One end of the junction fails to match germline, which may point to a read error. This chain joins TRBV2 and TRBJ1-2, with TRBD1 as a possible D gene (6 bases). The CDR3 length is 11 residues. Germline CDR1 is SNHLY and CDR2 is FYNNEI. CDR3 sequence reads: CVSKQGYGYTF. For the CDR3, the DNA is TGTGTCAGCAAACAGGGCTATGGCTACACCTTC.

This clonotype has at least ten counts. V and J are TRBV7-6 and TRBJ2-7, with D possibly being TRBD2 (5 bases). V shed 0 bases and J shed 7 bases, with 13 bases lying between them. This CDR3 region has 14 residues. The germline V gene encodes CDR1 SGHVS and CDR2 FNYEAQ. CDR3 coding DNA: TGTGCCAGCAGCTTAGCAGGGCAGGACTCTGAGCAGTACTTC. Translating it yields CASSLAGQDSEQYF.

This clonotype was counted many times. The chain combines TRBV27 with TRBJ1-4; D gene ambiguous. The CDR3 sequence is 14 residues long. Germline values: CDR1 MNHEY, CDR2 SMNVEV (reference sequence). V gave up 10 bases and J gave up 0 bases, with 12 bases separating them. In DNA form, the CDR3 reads TGTGCCACCCTGGGGTATCCAACTAATGAAAAACTGTTTTTT. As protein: CATLGYPTNEKLFF.

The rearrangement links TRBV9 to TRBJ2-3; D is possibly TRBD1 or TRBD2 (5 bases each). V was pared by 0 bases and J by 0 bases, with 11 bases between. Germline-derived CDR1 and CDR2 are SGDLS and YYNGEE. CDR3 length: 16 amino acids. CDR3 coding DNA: TGTGCCAGCAGCGTAGGGGGGAGCCCTAGCACAGATACGCAGTATTTT. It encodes CASSVGGSPSTDTQYF.

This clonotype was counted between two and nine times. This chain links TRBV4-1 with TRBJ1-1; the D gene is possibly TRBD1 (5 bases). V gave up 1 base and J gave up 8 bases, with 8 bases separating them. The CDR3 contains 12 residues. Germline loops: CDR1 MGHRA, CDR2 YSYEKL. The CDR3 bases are TGCGCCAGCAGCCAAGGGACACTAGAAGCTTTCTTT. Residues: CASSQGTLEAFF.

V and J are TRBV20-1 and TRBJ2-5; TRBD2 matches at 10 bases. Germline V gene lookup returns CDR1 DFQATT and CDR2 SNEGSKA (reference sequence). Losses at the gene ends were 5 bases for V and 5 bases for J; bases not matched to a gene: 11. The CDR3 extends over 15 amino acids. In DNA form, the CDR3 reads TGCAGTGCTCCGGGCGATAGCGGGGGGAGGGAGACCCAGTACTTC. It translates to CSAPGDSGGRETQYF.

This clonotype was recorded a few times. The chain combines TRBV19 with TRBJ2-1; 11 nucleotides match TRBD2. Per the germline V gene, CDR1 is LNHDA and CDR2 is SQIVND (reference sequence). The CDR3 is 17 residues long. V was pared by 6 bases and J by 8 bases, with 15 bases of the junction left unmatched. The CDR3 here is CASRSLAGGLVGDEQFF. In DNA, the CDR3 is TGTGCCAGTAGGAGCTTAGCGGGGGGGCTTGTTGGCGATGAGCAGTTCTTC.

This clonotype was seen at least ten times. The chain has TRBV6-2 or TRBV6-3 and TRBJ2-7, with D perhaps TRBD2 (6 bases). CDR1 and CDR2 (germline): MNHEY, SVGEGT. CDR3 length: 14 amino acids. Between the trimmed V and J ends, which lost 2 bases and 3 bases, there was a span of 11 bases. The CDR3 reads CASSYGDLNYEQYV. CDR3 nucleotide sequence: TGTGCCAGCAGTTACGGGGACTTAAACTACGAGCAGTACGTC.

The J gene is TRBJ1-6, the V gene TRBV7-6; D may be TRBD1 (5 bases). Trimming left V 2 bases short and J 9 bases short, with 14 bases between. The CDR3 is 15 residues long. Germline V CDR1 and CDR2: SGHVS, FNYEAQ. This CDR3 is CASSLTYGTSSPLHF. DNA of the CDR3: TGTGCCAGCAGCTTAACGTACGGGACGAGTTCACCCCTCCACTTT.

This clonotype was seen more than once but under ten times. The CDR3 is CASSLEQGAGNTIYF. The CDR3 coding sequence is TGTGCCAGCAGCTTAGAACAGGGGGCCGGAAACACCATATATTTT. The chain combines TRBV7-9 with TRBJ1-3; TRBD1 matches at 9 bases. CDR1 and CDR2 (germline): SEHNR, FQNEAQ (reference sequence). The CDR3 is 15 amino acids. V was pared by 1 base and J by 4 bases, with 2 bases of the junction left unmatched.

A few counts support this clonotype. CDR3 amino acids: CASSLLATGFHNEQFF. CDR3 DNA: TGTGCCAGCAGTTTATTGGCGACAGGGTTTCACAATGAGCAGTTCTTC. The rearrangement links TRBV27 to TRBJ2-1; TRBD1 agrees at 7 bases. Unmatched junction bases numbered 8, after V lost 1 base and J lost 5 bases. The germline gives CDR1 MNHEY, CDR2 SMNVEV (reference sequence). CDR3 size: 16 residues.

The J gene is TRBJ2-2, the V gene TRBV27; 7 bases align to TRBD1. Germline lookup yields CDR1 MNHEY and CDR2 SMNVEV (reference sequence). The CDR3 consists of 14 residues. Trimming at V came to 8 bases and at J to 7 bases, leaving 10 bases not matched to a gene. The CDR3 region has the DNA TGTGCCAGCTCACAGGGGTCGAGGTTCGGGGAGCTGTTTTTT. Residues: CASSQGSRFGELFF.

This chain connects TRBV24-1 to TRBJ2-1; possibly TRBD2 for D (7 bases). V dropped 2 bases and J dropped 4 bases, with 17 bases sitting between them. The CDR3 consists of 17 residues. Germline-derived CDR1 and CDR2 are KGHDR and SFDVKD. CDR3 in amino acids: CATSDSRGGVGYNEQFF. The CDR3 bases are TGTGCCACCAGTGATTCTAGGGGGGGTGTGGGTTACAATGAGCAGTTCTTC.